This T cell receptor (beta chain) was recovered during a study of blood T cell repertoires in COVID-19. Study background: Sites across the United States, Italy and Spain contributed samples from acute and convalescent COVID-19. T cells, B-cell-depleted T cells, or PBMCs provided the cDNA or gDNA that served as material.

The CDR3 loop spans 13 amino acids. The V end was cut by 0 bases, the J end by 3 bases, with 7 bases between. CDR1 SGDLS and CDR2 YYNGEE come from the germline V gene. In the original analysis: Amplification from reference gene primers served as the basis for estimated nucleated cell counts. Clones were sequenced by immunoSEQ multiplex PCR, and TCRdb holds only the in-frame ones, with some missing. The DNA gave D and trimming, while V, J and clone size come from that table. The table lists 100,000 to 150,000 clones, approximately 79% of them singletons. About this clone: This CDR3 is also generated by other DNA sequences in the sample.

The chain joins TRBV9 to TRBJ2-7, with D hard to call. This TCR was sampled from a man aged 45-60 years with acute or convalescent COVID-19. Input material: peripheral blood. CDR3 DNA sequence: TGTGCCAGCAGCGTAGCTCAGAACTACGAGCAGTACTTC. This translates into CASSVAQNYEQYF.